This T cell receptor beta chain was profiled in a study of blood T cell repertoires in COVID-19. As for the study in general: Spain, Italy and the United States supplied samples that represented acute and convalescent COVID-19. Sources were T cells, B-cell-depleted T cells, or PBMCs; the material itself was cDNA or gDNA.

Patients of the Seattle cohort, enrolled during active infection, were followed longitudinally. Original processing notes: How many nucleated cells were present was estimated from reference gene primer amplification. Produced via immunoSEQ multiplex PCR; TCRdb's table is partial and in-frame only. V and J calls and clone size are given by that table; D and trimming were obtained from the DNA. The data contain about 350,000 clones, over 85% of them seen just once; the ten biggest clones take up under 5%. Germline-derived CDR1 and CDR2 are SEHNR and FQNEAQ (reference sequence). The V and J ends lost 5 bases and 7 bases respectively, with 18 bases between them. There are 14 residues in the CDR3.

Material for sequencing was peripheral blood. The TCR comes from a woman aged 55-69 years with COVID-19, enrolled during active disease. The rearrangement links TRBV7-9 to TRBJ2-7, with D perhaps TRBD2 (5 bases). CDR3 bases: TGTGCCAGCAGCCCACCGACGGAGGTGTGGGAGCAGTACTTC. Residues: CASSPPTEVWEQYF.